One sample yielded the 13 T cell receptor beta chains listed below, sequenced in a study of T-cell memory formation after mild COVID-19. MiXCR, applied by TCRdb to the 5' RACE reads, yields one record per CDR3 protein. The table includes 350,000 to 500,000 distinct CDR3 sequences, around 20% detected once. Specimen: PBMCs or a T cell subset sorted from them (not recorded which). Receptor source: an adult woman who had mild COVID-19 (a few samples of this study predate the infection). Cell type and time point are not known.

This clonotype was detected a few times. The V call is TRBV29-1, the J call TRBJ2-1; D gene ambiguous. Germline CDR1 is SQVTM and CDR2 is ANQGSEA. The ends were cut back, 7 bases at V and 0 bases at J, with 10 bases in the middle. The CDR3 spans 13 residues. As DNA, the CDR3 is TGCAGCGCCTGGGTAAGCTCCTACAATGAGCAGTTCTTC. The encoded protein is CSAWVSSYNEQFF.

The V and J genes are TRBV29-1 and TRBJ2-5; D ambiguous. Germline loops: CDR1 SQVTM, CDR2 ANQGSEA. Trimming cost V 4 bases and J 5 bases, with 14 bases left between them. The CDR3 covers 13 residues. The CDR3 here is CSVVPPVKETQYF. DNA for the CDR3: TGCAGCGTTGTACCCCCCGTTAAGGAGACCCAGTACTTC.

This clonotype has more than one count but fewer than ten. The chain has TRBV11-3 and TRBJ2-7, with TRBD1 matching 11 bases. The CDR3 is 16 residues long. After removal of 5 bases from V and 3 bases from J, the junction contained 9 bases not matched to a gene. Germline CDR1 reads SGHNT; CDR2 reads YENEEA. The DNA of the CDR3 is TGTGCCAGCAGCACCTGGGACAGGGGGAATTTCTACGAGCAGTACTTC. Protein product: CASSTWDRGNFYEQYF.

The rearrangement uses TRBV30 and TRBJ1-4; perhaps TRBD1 as D (5 bases). The germline CDR1 and CDR2 sequences are GTSNPN and SVGIG (reference sequence). V was shortened by 8 bases and J by 5 bases, with 15 bases between the two germline ends. The CDR3 extends over 13 amino acids. CDR3 sequence reads: CALTGAVNEKLFF. The CDR3 DNA sequence: TGTGCCCTGACCGGGGCGGTGAATGAAAAACTGTTTTTT.

This clonotype was seen only a few times. V and J are TRBV12-3 or TRBV12-4 and TRBJ2-7; 10 bases match TRBD1. V was pared by 10 bases and J by 0 bases, with 9 bases of the junction left unmatched. The CDR3 contains 15 residues. CDR3 DNA sequence: TGTGCCACCTCAAAGGGACAGGGGCTCTCCTACGAGCAGTACTTC. Its protein product is CATSKGQGLSYEQYF.

This clonotype was seen just once. This chain links TRBV6-2 or TRBV6-3 with TRBJ1-4, with 8 bases matching TRBD1. Germline loops: CDR1 MNHEY, CDR2 SVGEGT. The CDR3 spans 15 residues. V dropped 0 bases and J dropped 6; count of bases not matched to a gene: 3. The CDR3 DNA is TGTGCCAGCAGTTACTCGACAGGGGAACATGAAAAACTGTTTTTT. Residues: CASSYSTGEHEKLFF.

V gene TRBV12-5 combines with J gene TRBJ1-1, with D possibly matching TRBD1 (6 bases). Germline V gene sequence: CDR1 LGHNT, CDR2 FRNRAP. V was cut by 0 bases and J by 1 base, with 9 bases left in between. The CDR3 consists of 15 residues. The CDR3 here is CASGLVRGRNTEAFF. The CDR3 DNA reads as TGTGCTAGTGGTTTGGTAAGGGGGAGGAACACTGAAGCTTTCTTT.

The chain links TRBV3-1 to TRBJ2-2; D is unresolved. The CDR3 is 16 residues long. The ends were cut back, 1 base at V and 2 bases at J, with 11 bases in the middle. Germline V CDR1 and CDR2: LGHDT, YNNKEL (reference sequence). In DNA form, the CDR3 reads TGTGCCAGCAGCCAAGCACTGTACCCAAACACCGGGGAGCTGTTTTTT. Translation: CASSQALYPNTGELFF. Complete variable domain (other parts from reference TRBV3-1 and TRBJ2-2): DTAVSQTPKYLVTQMGNDKSIKCEQNLGHDTMYWYKQDSKKFLKIMFSYNNKELIINETVPNRFSPKSPDKAHLNLHINSLELGDSAVYFCASSQALYPNTGELFFGEGSRLTVL.

The chain employs TRBV12-3 or TRBV12-4 and TRBJ1-5, with TRBD1 matching over 7 bases. The V and J ends lost 5 bases and 9 bases, in that order; junction bases with no gene match: 16. This CDR3 comprises 16 residues. The CDR3 loop reads CASSPPGGQAPRPQHF. The CDR3, as DNA: TGTGCCAGCAGTCCCCCTGGTGGACAGGCCCCCCGGCCCCAGCATTTT.

This clonotype has just a few counts. This chain uses TRBV21-1 with TRBJ2-5. TRBV21-1 is termed a pseudogene. CDR3 length equals 13 residues. The CDR3 DNA is TGTGCCAGCTTGCAAAGGGGCAGGGAGACCCAGTACTTC. Amino acids: CASLQRGRETQYF.

This chain connects TRBV7-9 to TRBJ2-2, with no clear D. CDR3 length: 13 amino acids. V was trimmed by 7 bases and J by 7 bases, leaving 13 bases between them. Germline CDR1 is SEHNR and CDR2 is FQNEAQ (reference sequence). CDR3 nucleotide sequence: TGTGCCAGCACCCCCACCCTCGGCGGGGAGCTGTTTTTT. Protein product: CASTPTLGGELFF. The entire variable domain, with the rest obtained from reference TRBV7-9 and TRBJ2-2, is as follows: DTGVSQNPRHKITKRGQNVTFRCDPISEHNRLYWYRQTLGQGPEFLTYFQNEAQLEKSRLLSDRFSAERPKGSFSTLEIQRTEQGDSAMYLCASTPTLGGELFFGEGSRLTVL.

This clonotype was picked up a small number of times. V is TRBV3-1 and J is TRBJ1-5, with D hard to call. V lost 3 bases and J 9 bases, leaving 9 bases between the germline ends. Germline CDR1 and CDR2: LGHDT and YNNKEL (reference sequence). This CDR3 is 12 amino acids long. The CDR3 spells CASSHQTGPQHF. CDR3 bases: TGTGCCAGCAGCCACCAGACGGGGCCCCAGCATTTT.

J is TRBJ1-5 and V is TRBV4-3, with 9 bases lining up with TRBD1. This CDR3 is 19 amino acids long. The trim removed 0 bases at V and 5 bases at J, leaving 14 bases unmatched. CDR1 and CDR2 from the germline V gene are LGHNA and YSLEER. The CDR3 spells CASSQDTGKGDREHQPQHF. The CDR3 coding sequence is TGCGCCAGCAGCCAAGATACGGGAAAAGGGGACAGGGAGCATCAGCCCCAGCATTTT.